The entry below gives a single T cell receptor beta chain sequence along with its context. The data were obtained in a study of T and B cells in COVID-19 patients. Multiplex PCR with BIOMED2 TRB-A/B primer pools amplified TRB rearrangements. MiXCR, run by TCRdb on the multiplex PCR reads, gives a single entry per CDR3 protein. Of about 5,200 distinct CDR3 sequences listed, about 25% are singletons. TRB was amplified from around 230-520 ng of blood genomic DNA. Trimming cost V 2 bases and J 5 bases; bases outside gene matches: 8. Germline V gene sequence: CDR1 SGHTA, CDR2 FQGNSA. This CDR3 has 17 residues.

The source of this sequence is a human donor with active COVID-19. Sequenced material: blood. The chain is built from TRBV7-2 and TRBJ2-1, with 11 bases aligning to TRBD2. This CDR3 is CASSLTFTSGGHNEQFF. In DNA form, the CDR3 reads TGTGCCAGCAGCTTAACATTCACTAGCGGGGGACACAATGAGCAGTTCTTC. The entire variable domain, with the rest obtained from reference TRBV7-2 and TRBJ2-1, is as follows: GAGVSQSPSNKVTEKGKDVELRCDPISGHTALYWYRQSLGQGLEFLIYFQGNSAPDKSGLPSDRFSAERTGGSVSTLTIQRTQQEDSAVYLCASSLTFTSGGHNEQFFGPGTRLTVL.